This is a list of T cell receptor beta chains from one sample in a study of T cell responses to AZD1222 COVID-19 vaccine. Clones were sequenced by immunoSEQ multiplex PCR, and TCRdb holds only the in-frame ones, with some missing. The sample lists tens of thousands of clones, roughly nine tenths occurring once. The source material was peripheral blood, sampled on day 0 of AZD1222 vaccination. All receptors come from an adult in good health. Both conserved end residues are part of each CDR3. D genes are given only for firm matches. Rows give clone size only sometimes, using once, few, many, or a class for an expanded clone.

size | D | J | V | CDR3 | DNA
. | . | TRBJ2-3 | TRBV28 | CASSRLILDTQYF | TGTGCCAGCAGTAGACTTATACTGGATACGCAGTATTTT
. | . | TRBJ1-3 | TRBV7-9 | CASSLWGESGNTIYF | TGTGCCAGCAGCTTATGGGGGGAATCTGGAAACACCATATATTTT
. | . | TRBJ1-5 | TRBV10-3 | CACRDLAGGNQPQHF | TGTGCCTGCCGGGACCTAGCGGGGGGCAATCAGCCCCAGCATTTT
. | . | TRBJ2-3 | TRBV10-1 | CASSEGGTGDTQYF | TGCGCCAGCAGTGAGGGCGGGACCGGAGATACGCAGTATTTT
once | . | TRBJ1-1 | TRBV28 | CASSSRLRINTEAFF | TGTGCCAGCAGTTCCCGCCTTCGGATAAACACTGAAGCTTTCTTT
. | TRBD2 | TRBJ2-5 | TRBV3-1/TRBV3-2 | CASSRDTGTSLTQYF | TGTGCCAGCAGCCGCGATACCGGGACTAGCCTGACCCAGTACTTC
. | TRBD2 | TRBJ2-5 | TRBV28 | CASSFARTSEQETQYF | TGTGCCAGCAGTTTCGCCCGGACTAGCGAACAAGAGACCCAGTACTTC
. | . | TRBJ1-1 | TRBV19 | CASAFWGANTEAFF | TGTGCCAGTGCTTTTTGGGGGGCGAACACTGAAGCTTTCTTT
. | TRBD1 | TRBJ1-5 | TRBV7-2 | CASSLGQGLGQPQHF | TGTGCCAGCAGCTTAGGACAGGGGTTGGGTCAGCCCCAGCATTTT
few | TRBD1 | TRBJ1-2 | TRBV28 | CASSSDRAISGYTF | TGTGCCAGCAGTTCGGACAGGGCCATCTCTGGCTACACCTTC
. | . | TRBJ1-2 | TRBV19 | CASRPSYYGYTF | TGTGCCAGTAGGCCCTCCTACTATGGCTACACCTTC
. | TRBD1 | TRBJ2-3 | TRBV7-9 | CASTPPKGTGTYTSTEGTDTQYF | TGTGCCAGCACCCCTCCGAAGGGGACAGGAACTTATACTAGCACGGAGGGCACAGATACGCAGTATTTT
few | . | TRBJ2-3 | TRBV6-4 | CASSDTTQGADTQYF | TGTGCCAGCAGTGACACCACGCAAGGCGCAGATACGCAGTATTTT
. | TRBD2 | TRBJ2-4 | TRBV4-1 | CASSQTWRGSENIQYF | TGCGCCAGCAGCCAGACCTGGCGGGGGTCCGAAAACATTCAGTACTTC
. | TRBD1 | TRBJ1-2 | TRBV7-9 | CASSLDQSRGHPNYGYTF | TGTGCCAGCAGCTTAGACCAGAGCAGGGGGCATCCTAACTATGGCTACACCTTC
. | TRBD2 | TRBJ2-3 | TRBV5-4 | CASSLESGISTDTQYF | TGTGCCAGCAGCTTGGAAAGCGGGATAAGCACAGATACGCAGTATTTT
once | . | TRBJ2-1 | TRBV12-2 | CASRSLNEQFF | TGTGCAAGTCGCTCCCTCAATGAGCAGTTCTTC
. | TRBD2 | TRBJ2-1 | TRBV3-1/TRBV3-2 | CASSRLAGGPNEQFF | TGTGCCAGCAGTCGACTAGCGGGAGGGCCGAATGAGCAGTTCTTC
once | . | TRBJ2-2 | TRBV5-1 | CASRRDTGELFF | TGCGCCAGCAGACGAGACACCGGGGAGCTGTTTTTT
few | . | TRBJ2-2 | TRBV5-4 | CASSLDRQGTGELFF | TGTGCCAGCAGCTTGGATCGGCAGGGGACCGGGGAGCTGTTTTTT
. | . | TRBJ1-1 | TRBV30 | CAWRGGFGSEAFF | TGTGCCTGGAGGGGGGGATTCGGTTCTGAAGCTTTCTTT
. | TRBD2 | TRBJ2-7 | TRBV29-1 | CSVVAGSVAGEQYF | TGCAGCGTTGTAGCGGGGTCTGTGGCGGGGGAGCAGTACTTC
. | . | TRBJ1-4 | TRBV19 | CASRPGLWGIATNEKLFF | TGTGCCAGTAGACCCGGCCTTTGGGGGATTGCAACTAATGAAAAACTGTTTTTT
once | TRBD1 | TRBJ2-5 | TRBV6-2/TRBV6-3 | CASSLGTGQETQYF | TGTGCCAGCAGTCTCGGGACAGGTCAAGAGACCCAGTACTTC
. | . | TRBJ1-2 | TRBV5-4 | CASSSGTRRISNYGYTF | TGTGCCAGCAGCTCGGGAACTCGTAGGATAAGTAACTATGGCTACACCTTC
. | TRBD2 | TRBJ2-3 | TRBV7-6 | CASSFGVLSGKGTDTQYF | TGTGCCAGCAGCTTCGGTGTGTTGAGCGGGAAGGGGACAGATACGCAGTATTTT
once | TRBD1 | TRBJ2-7 | TRBV3-1/TRBV3-2 | CASSPQGFNEQYF | TGTGCCAGCAGCCCACAGGGGTTCAACGAGCAGTACTTC
. | TRBD1 | TRBJ1-3 | TRBV3-1/TRBV3-2 | CASSQPGTGVGNTIYF | TGTGCCAGCAGCCAACCCGGGACAGGGGTTGGAAACACCATATATTTT
once | TRBD1 | TRBJ1-3 | TRBV3-1/TRBV3-2 | CASSRTGGSGNTIYF | TGTGCCAGCAGTCGAACAGGGGGCTCTGGAAACACCATATATTTT
once | TRBD2 | TRBJ2-5 | TRBV10-3 | CAISGLAGPQETQYF | TGTGCCATCAGTGGACTAGCGGGACCTCAAGAGACCCAGTACTTC
once | . | TRBJ1-1 | TRBV6-5 | CASLGGSSEGTEAFF | TGTGCCAGCCTCGGGGGCAGCTCAGAGGGTACTGAAGCTTTCTTT
. | TRBD1 | TRBJ2-7 | TRBV30 | CAWSVGGARIYEQYF | TGTGCCTGGAGTGTAGGGGGCGCTCGGATCTACGAGCAGTACTTC
. | TRBD1 | TRBJ2-7 | TRBV19 | CASSIAGTEVYEQYF | TGTGCCAGTAGTATAGCCGGGACAGAAGTCTACGAGCAGTACTTC